This TCR beta chain was observed in a study of shared clonotypes between healthy human individuals. Repertoires were generated with immunoSEQ multiplex PCR, while TCRdb's copy carries only in-frame clones and drops some. The sample shows approximately 2.3 million clones, more than 80% of them seen only once. This CDR3 has 12 residues. Trimming removed 7 bases from V and 2 bases from J, with 11 bases in between. Germline V gene lookup returns CDR1 SQVTM and CDR2 ANQGSEA. Sequenced sample: naive CD4+ T cells from PBMCs. Subset described: CD45RA+ positively selected. The TCR was taken from a man younger than 35 in good health. Some clones in this sample may be carry-over from other donors' samples. This chain connects TRBV29-1 to TRBJ1-2, with D perhaps matching TRBD1 (5 bases). The CDR3 sequence: CSALGGNYGYTF. The CDR3 bases are TGCAGCGCCCTGGGGGGGAACTATGGCTACACCTTC.